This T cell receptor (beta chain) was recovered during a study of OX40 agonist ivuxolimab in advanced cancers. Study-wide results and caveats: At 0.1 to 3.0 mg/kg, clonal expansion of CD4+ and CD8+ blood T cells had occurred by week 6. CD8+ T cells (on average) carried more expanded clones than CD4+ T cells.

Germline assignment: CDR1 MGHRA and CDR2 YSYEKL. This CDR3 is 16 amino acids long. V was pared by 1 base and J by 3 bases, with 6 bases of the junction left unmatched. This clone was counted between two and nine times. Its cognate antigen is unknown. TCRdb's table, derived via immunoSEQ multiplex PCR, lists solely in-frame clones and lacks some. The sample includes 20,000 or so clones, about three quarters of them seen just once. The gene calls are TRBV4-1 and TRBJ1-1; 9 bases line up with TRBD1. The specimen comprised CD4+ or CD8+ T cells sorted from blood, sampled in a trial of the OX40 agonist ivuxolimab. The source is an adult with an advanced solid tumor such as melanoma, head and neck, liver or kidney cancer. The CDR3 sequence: CASSQGDRVGYTEAFF. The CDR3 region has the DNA TGCGCCAGCAGCCAAGGGGACAGGGTTGGATACACTGAAGCTTTCTTT.